These 10 T cell receptor beta chains were sequenced from one sample in a study of CD8 T cells in ankylosing spondylitis. TCRdb itself ran the 5' RACE reads through MiXCR, one entry per CDR3 protein. The sample shows 300,000 to 350,000 distinct CDR3 sequences, less than 25% of them seen only once. Sample: blood, either unsorted or a sorted T cell fraction (not recorded which). These receptors were taken from a female donor with ankylosing spondylitis or in good health (not recorded which).

This chain connects TRBV20-1 to TRBJ2-1; D uncertain. The CDR3 runs to 13 residues. The germline V gene encodes CDR1 DFQATT and CDR2 SNEGSKA (reference sequence). The V end lost 1 base, the J end lost 6 bases, and 10 bases lay between the germline ends. The CDR3 sequence is CSARGVPGNEQFF. The CDR3 DNA reads TGCAGTGCTAGAGGGGTCCCCGGCAATGAGCAGTTCTTC.

With regard to this clonotype: At one end the junction does not follow the germline gene, possibly because of a read error. The chain carries TRBV15 and TRBJ2-7; the D call may be TRBD1 or TRBD2 (6 bases each). Germline loops: CDR1 LNHNV, CDR2 YYDKDF (reference sequence). The CDR3 totals 14 residues. Written as DNA, the CDR3 is TGTACCACCAGCAAGGGGGACTCTAGCTACGAGCAGTACTTC. Protein: CTTSKGDSSYEQYF.

This clonotype has a handful of counts. The J gene is TRBJ2-1, the V gene TRBV20-1; the match to TRBD2 covers 9 bases. J gave up 9 bases and V 6 bases, and 12 bases lay outside the gene matches. CDR1 is DFQATT, CDR2 SNEGSKA, per germline (reference sequence). CDR3 size: 14 residues. The CDR3 here is CSARGPSGVVEQFF. CDR3 DNA: TGCAGTGCCCGAGGCCCTAGCGGGGTAGTTGAGCAGTTCTTC.

The chain couples TRBV20-1 to TRBJ2-3, with TRBD2 identical over 9 bases. This CDR3 spans 15 amino acids. Looked up from germline, CDR1 is DFQATT and CDR2 is SNEGSKA (reference sequence). CDR3 sequence: CSIHWASGNPDTQYF. For the CDR3, the DNA is TGCAGCATACACTGGGCTAGCGGGAACCCAGATACGCAGTATTTT.

V usage is TRBV20-1 and J usage is TRBJ2-1; TRBD2 agrees at 8 bases. V was clipped by 3 bases and J by 9 bases; unmatched bases: 4. CDR1 is DFQATT and CDR2 is SNEGSKA in the germline V gene (reference sequence). This CDR3 comprises 12 residues. CDR3 protein: CSARGLDSEQFF. For the CDR3, the DNA is TGCAGTGCTAGGGGACTAGACTCTGAGCAGTTCTTC.

This clonotype has a count of ten or more. Here the CDR3 DNA reads TGTGCCATCAGTGAGTCGGCTGGCGAGCAGTACTTC. Amino acids: CAISESAGEQYF. The gene calls are TRBV10-3 and TRBJ2-7; D not certain. V was shortened by 0 bases and J by 6 bases, with 6 bases between the two germline ends. Per the germline V gene, CDR1 is ENHRY and CDR2 is SYGVKD. This CDR3 has 12 residues.

The V gene is TRBV18, the J gene TRBJ1-1; D is unclear. The V end was cut by 5 bases, the J end by 3 bases, with 4 bases between. Germline V CDR1 and CDR2: KGHSH, LQKENI. The CDR3 extends over 11 amino acids. CDR3 bases: TGTGCCAGCTCAACATACACTGAAGCTTTCTTT. Protein sequence: CASSTYTEAFF.

This clonotype was observed a few times. The chain combines TRBV5-6 with TRBJ2-4; unclear D gene. There are 12 residues in the CDR3. The V end lost 1 base, the J end lost 9 bases, and 8 bases lay between the germline ends. Germline CDR1 and CDR2: SGHDT and YYEEEE. CDR3 nucleotides: TGTGCCAGCAGCTTGAGAGGTGGCATTCAGTACTTC. Encoded protein: CASSLRGGIQYF. Using reference TRBV5-6 and TRBJ2-4 for the parts outside the CDR3, the full variable domain is DAGVTQSPTHLIKTRGQQVTLRCSPKSGHDTVSWYQQALGQGPQFIFQYYEEEERQRGNFPDRFSGHQFPNYSSELNVNALLLGDSALYLCASSLRGGIQYFGAGTRLSVL.

This clonotype was picked up a small number of times. The chain recombines TRBV20-1 with TRBJ2-7, with D hard to call. The CDR3 length is 14 residues. CDR1 and CDR2 from the germline V gene are DFQATT and SNEGSKA (reference sequence). Trimming took 3 bases from V and 2 from J, leaving 14 bases between them. The CDR3 loop reads CSASYPKGPYEQYF. The CDR3 nucleotides read TGCAGTGCTAGCTACCCCAAGGGCCCCTACGAGCAGTACTTC.

This clonotype was counted a few times. V gene TRBV20-1 combines with J gene TRBJ2-7, with TRBD2 identical over 12 bases. CDR3 length: 14 amino acids. V lost 2 bases to trimming and J lost 2 bases; unmatched junction nucleotides: 1. In germline, CDR1 is DFQATT, CDR2 SNEGSKA (reference sequence). CDR3: CSARRLAGAYEQYF. DNA for the CDR3: TGCAGTGCTAGAAGACTAGCGGGAGCCTACGAGCAGTACTTC.